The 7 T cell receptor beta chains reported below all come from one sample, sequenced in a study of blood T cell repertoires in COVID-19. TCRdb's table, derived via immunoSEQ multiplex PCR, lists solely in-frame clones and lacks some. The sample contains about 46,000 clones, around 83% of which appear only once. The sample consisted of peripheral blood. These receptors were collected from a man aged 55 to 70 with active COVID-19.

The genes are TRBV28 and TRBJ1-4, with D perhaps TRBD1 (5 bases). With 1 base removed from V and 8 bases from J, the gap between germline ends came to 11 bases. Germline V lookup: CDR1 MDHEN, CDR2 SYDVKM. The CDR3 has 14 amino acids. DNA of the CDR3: TGTGCCAGCAGTTTATCCGGACGGGGGGAAAAACTGTTTTTT. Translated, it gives CASSLSGRGEKLFF. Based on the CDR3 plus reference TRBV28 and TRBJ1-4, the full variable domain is DVKVTQSSRYLVKRTGEKVFLECVQDMDHENMFWYRQDPGLGLRLIYFSYDVKMKEKGDIPEGYSVSREKKERFSLILESASTNQTSMYLCASSLSGRGEKLFFGSGTQLSVL.

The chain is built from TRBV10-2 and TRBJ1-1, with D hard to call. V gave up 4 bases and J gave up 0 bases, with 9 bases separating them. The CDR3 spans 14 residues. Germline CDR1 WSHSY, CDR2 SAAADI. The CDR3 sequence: CASSASRMNTEAFF. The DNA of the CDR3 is TGCGCCAGCAGTGCTTCCAGAATGAACACTGAAGCTTTCTTT.

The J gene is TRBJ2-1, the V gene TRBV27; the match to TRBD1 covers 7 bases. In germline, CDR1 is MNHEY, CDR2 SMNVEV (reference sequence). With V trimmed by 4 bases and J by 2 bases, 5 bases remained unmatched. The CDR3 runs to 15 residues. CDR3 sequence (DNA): TGTGCCAGCAGTTCTCAGGGGGAAACCTACAATGAGCAGTTCTTC. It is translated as CASSSQGETYNEQFF.

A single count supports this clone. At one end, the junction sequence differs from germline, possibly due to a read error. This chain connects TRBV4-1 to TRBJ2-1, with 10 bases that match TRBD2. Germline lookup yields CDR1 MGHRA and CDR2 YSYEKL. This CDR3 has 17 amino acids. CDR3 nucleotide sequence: TGCCCCAGCAGCCAAGCGGGGAGCGGGGGGGGCTACAATGAGCAGTTCTTC. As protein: CPSSQAGSGGGYNEQFF.

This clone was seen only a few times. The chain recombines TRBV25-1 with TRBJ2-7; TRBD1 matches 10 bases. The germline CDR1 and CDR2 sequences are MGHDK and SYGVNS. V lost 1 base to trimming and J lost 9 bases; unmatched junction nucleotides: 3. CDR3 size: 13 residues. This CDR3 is CASSEFDRGPQYF. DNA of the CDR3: TGTGCCAGCAGTGAATTCGACAGGGGGCCGCAGTACTTC.

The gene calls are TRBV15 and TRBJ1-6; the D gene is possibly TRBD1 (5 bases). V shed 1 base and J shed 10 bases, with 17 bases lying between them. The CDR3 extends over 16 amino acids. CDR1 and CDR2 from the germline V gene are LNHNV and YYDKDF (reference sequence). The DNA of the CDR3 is TGTGCCACCAGCAGAGTTCAGGGAGGCGGCCGATCACCCCTCCACTTT. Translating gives CATSRVQGGGRSPLHF.

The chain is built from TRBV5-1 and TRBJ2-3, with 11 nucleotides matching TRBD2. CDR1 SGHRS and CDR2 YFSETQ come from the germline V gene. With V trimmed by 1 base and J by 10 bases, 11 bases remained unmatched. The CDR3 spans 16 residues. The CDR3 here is CASSLSSSGRTVAQYF. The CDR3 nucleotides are TGCGCCAGCAGCTTGTCGTCTAGCGGGAGGACTGTGGCGCAGTATTTT.